A selection of T cell receptor beta chains follows, all from one sample in a study of T-cell memory formation after mild COVID-19. TCRdb reprocessed the 5' RACE reads via MiXCR and lists one record per CDR3 protein. The sample lists roughly 280,000 distinct CDR3 sequences, 8.2% seen once, with less than 25% in the top ten. The sequenced material came from PBMCs or a T cell subset sorted from them (not recorded which). These receptors originate from a man aged 18 to 29 who had mild COVID-19 (a few samples of this study predate the infection). Cell type and time point are not known. Each CDR3 is given without its conserved first and last residue. A D gene is named only where the DNA matches it firmly.

d_call: NA; v_call: TRBV3-1; cdr3_length: 11; cdr3_aa: ASSQDSGRQQY
d_call: NA; v_call: TRBV7-9; cdr3_length: 13; cdr3_aa: ASSLDGSLSTEAF
d_call: NA; v_call: TRBV29-1; cdr3_length: 10; cdr3_aa: SGDRAWGGYT
d_call: NA; v_call: TRBV3-1; cdr3_length: 12; cdr3_aa: ASSQVLNPYEQY
d_call: NA; v_call: TRBV12-3/TRBV12-4; cdr3_length: 13; cdr3_aa: ASSLGSGLTDTQY
d_call: NA; v_call: TRBV20-1; cdr3_length: 10; cdr3_aa: SARISAGELF
d_call: TRBD2; v_call: TRBV5-1; cdr3_length: 14; cdr3_aa: ASSWLAGGRQETQY
d_call: NA; v_call: TRBV20-1; cdr3_length: 11; cdr3_aa: SAPPATNEKLF
d_call: NA; v_call: TRBV7-2; cdr3_length: 12; cdr3_aa: ASSLGEANTEAF
d_call: TRBD2; v_call: TRBV4-2; cdr3_length: 16; cdr3_aa: ASSQDVVGLGIQDTQY
d_call: NA; v_call: TRBV6-2/TRBV6-3; cdr3_length: 12; cdr3_aa: ASSSSAVNGELF
d_call: NA; v_call: TRBV7-2; cdr3_length: 12; cdr3_aa: ASSLEHSLYEQY
d_call: TRBD1; v_call: TRBV25-1; cdr3_length: 11; cdr3_aa: ASRQGAEGELF
d_call: TRBD2; v_call: TRBV12-3/TRBV12-4; cdr3_length: 13; cdr3_aa: ASSLIERGGGEQF
d_call: NA; v_call: TRBV5-1; cdr3_length: 11; cdr3_aa: ASSFSPVGTQY
d_call: TRBD1; v_call: TRBV7-9; cdr3_length: 11; cdr3_aa: ASSSDRGREAF
d_call: NA; v_call: TRBV20-1; cdr3_length: 12; cdr3_aa: SAREGGANTEAF
d_call: NA; v_call: TRBV28; cdr3_length: 13; cdr3_aa: ASSFRIRSNNEQF
d_call: TRBD1; v_call: TRBV7-6; cdr3_length: 15; cdr3_aa: ASSPYVQGDYLYEQY
d_call: NA; v_call: TRBV29-1; cdr3_length: 12; cdr3_aa: SVESQVLTNEQF
d_call: NA; v_call: TRBV28; cdr3_length: 13; cdr3_aa: ASTEDVRSTYEQY
d_call: TRBD2; v_call: TRBV29-1; cdr3_length: 14; cdr3_aa: SVEVGGGARENIQY